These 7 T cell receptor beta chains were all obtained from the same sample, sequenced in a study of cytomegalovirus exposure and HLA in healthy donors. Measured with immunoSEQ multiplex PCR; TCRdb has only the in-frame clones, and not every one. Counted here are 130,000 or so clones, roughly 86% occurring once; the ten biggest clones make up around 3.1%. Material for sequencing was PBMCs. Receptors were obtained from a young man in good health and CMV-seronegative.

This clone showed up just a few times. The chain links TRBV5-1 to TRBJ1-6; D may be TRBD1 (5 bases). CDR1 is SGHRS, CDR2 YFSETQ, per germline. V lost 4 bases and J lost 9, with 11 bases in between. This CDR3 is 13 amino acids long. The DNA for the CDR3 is TGCGCCAGCAGCCCCGAAGGGGTTTCACCCCTCCACTTT. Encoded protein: CASSPEGVSPLHF.

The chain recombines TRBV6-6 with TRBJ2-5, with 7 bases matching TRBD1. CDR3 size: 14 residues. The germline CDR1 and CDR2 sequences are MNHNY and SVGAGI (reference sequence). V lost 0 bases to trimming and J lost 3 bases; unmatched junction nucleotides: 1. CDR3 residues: CASSYSTGEETQYF. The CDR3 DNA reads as TGTGCCAGCAGTTACTCTACAGGGGAAGAGACCCAGTACTTC.

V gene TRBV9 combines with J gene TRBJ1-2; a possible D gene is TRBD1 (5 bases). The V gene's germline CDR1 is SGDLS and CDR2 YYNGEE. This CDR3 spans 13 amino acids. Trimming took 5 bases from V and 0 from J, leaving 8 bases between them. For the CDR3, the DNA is TGTGCCAGCAGTCCGGACACTAACTATGGCTACACCTTC. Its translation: CASSPDTNYGYTF. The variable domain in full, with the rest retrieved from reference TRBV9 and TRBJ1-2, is DSGVTQTPKHLITATGQRVTLRCSPRSGDLSVYWYQQSLDQGLQFLIQYYNGEERAKGNILERFSAQQFPDLHSELNLSSLELGDSALYFCASSPDTNYGYTFGSGTRLTVV.

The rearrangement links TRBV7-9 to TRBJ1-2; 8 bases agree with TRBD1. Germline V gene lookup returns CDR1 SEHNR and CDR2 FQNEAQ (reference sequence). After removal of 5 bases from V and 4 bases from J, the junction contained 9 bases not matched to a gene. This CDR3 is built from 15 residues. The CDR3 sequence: CASSQDDRGPYGYTF. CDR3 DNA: TGTGCCAGCAGCCAAGATGACAGGGGCCCCTATGGCTACACCTTC.

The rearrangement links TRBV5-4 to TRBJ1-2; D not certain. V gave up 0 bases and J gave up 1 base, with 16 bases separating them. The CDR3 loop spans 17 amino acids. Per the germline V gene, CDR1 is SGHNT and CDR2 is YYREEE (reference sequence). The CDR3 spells CASSLETGLGINYGYTF. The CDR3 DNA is TGTGCCAGCAGCTTGGAAACGGGGTTAGGGATTAACTATGGCTACACCTTC.

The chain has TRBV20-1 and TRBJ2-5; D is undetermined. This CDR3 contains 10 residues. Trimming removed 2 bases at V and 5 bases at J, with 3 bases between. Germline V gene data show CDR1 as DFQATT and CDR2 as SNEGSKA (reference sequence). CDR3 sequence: CSARRETQYF. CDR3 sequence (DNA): TGCAGTGCTAGACGGGAGACCCAGTACTTC.

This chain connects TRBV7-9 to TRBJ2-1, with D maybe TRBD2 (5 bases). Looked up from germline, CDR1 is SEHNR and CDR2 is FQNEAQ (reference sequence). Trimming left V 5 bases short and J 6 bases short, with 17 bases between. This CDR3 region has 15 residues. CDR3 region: CASSPRVVLANEQFF. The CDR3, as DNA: TGTGCCAGCAGCCCGAGGGTGGTTCTTGCCAATGAGCAGTTCTTC.